The sequence of this TCR delta chain was determined in a study of gamma-delta T cells after stem cell transplantation. TCRdb redid the clone calls on the RT-PCR reads with CATT. The sample consists of more than 1,500 delta-chain clones, about a fifth of them appearing once. The J segment lost 1 base and the V segment lost 1 base, leaving 10 bases of the junction unmatched. The germline V gene encodes CDR1 GEAIGNYY and CDR2 EKD. The CDR3 extends over 17 amino acids. The clonotype originates from a human donor. It is not recorded whose cells these are; they may come from a transplant donor. Input material: gamma-delta T cells. The chain links TRDV2 to TRDJ1; 8 positions agree with TRDD3. The CDR3: CACDTMGDPLCTDKLIF. Here the CDR3 DNA reads TGTGCCTGTGACACGATGGGGGATCCTCTGTGCACCGATAAACTCATCTTT.